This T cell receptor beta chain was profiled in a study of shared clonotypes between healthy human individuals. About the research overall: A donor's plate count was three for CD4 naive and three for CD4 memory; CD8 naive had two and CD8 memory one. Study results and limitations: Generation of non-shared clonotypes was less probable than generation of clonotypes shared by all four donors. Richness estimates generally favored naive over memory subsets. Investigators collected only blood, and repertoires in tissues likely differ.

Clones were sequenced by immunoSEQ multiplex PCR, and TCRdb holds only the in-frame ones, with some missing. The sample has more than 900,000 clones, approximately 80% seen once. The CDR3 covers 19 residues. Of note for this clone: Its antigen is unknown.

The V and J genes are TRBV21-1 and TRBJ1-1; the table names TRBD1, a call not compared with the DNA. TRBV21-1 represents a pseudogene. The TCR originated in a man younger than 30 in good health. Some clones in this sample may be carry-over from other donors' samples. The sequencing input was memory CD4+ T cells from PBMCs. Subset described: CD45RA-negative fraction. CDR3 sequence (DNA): TGTGCCAGCAGCCCAAAGCGACACAGGGAGAGGATTGAATTGACTGAAGCTTTCTTT. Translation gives CASSPKRHRERIELTEAFF.